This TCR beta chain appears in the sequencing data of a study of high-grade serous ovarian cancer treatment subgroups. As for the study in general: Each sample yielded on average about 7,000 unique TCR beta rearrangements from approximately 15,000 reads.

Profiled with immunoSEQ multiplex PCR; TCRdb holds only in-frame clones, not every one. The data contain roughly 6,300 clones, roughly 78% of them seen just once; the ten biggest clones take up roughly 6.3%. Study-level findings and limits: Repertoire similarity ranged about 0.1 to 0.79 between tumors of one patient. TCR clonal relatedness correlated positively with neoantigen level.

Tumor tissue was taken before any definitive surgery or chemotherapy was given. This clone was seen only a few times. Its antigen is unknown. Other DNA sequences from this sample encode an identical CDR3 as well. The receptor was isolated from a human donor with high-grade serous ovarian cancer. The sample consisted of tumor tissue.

The CDR3: CASLPSSGSPRETQYF. The CDR3 nucleotides read TGTGCCAGCCTTCCTTCTTCAGGTTCCCCCCGTGAGACCCAGTACTTC. The chain employs TRBV5-4 and TRBJ2-5, with D uncertain. Trimming left V 7 bases short and J 5 bases short, with 24 bases between. The CDR3 runs 16 residues. The V gene's germline CDR1 is SGHNT and CDR2 YYREEE (reference sequence).